The 24 T cell receptor beta chains given below trace back to one sample, sequenced in a study of identical twins. TCRdb fed the 5' RACE reads into MiXCR, producing one record per CDR3 protein. The table records fewer than 250,000 distinct CDR3 sequences, about 7.5% of them present only once. In addition, the sample was reused for a study of yellow fever vaccine responses in identical twins.

The sequenced material came from memory (CD45RO+) T cells sorted from blood. These receptors were collected from a woman under 30 in good health.

This clonotype has just a few counts. The chain links TRBV7-9 to TRBJ2-2; D gene ambiguous. There are 12 residues in the CDR3. V was clipped by 5 bases and J by 8 bases, with 9 bases between them. Germline values: CDR1 SEHNR, CDR2 FQNEAQ (reference sequence). CDR3 residues: CASSQMRGELFF. The CDR3 DNA reads as TGTGCCAGCAGCCAAATGCGGGGGGAGCTGTTTTTT.

This clonotype was counted many times. The V call is TRBV3-1, the J call TRBJ1-6, with no clear D. This CDR3 is built from 12 residues. The germline V and J ends were trimmed by 5 bases and 7 bases, with 6 bases remaining between them. In germline, CDR1 is LGHDT, CDR2 YNNKEL (reference sequence). The CDR3 is CASSVRNSPLHF. The CDR3 DNA reads TGTGCCAGCAGCGTGCGAAATTCACCCCTCCACTTT.

Many counts were recorded for this clonotype. CDR3 protein: CAISESTGQIKTQYF. In DNA form, the CDR3 reads TGTGCCATCAGTGAGTCGACGGGACAAATAAAGACCCAGTACTTC. The J gene is TRBJ2-5, the V gene TRBV10-3; perhaps TRBD1 as D (6 bases). The CDR3 is 15 amino acids. Germline V gene lookup returns CDR1 ENHRY and CDR2 SYGVKD. The ends were cut back, 0 bases at V and 6 bases at J, with 14 bases in the middle.

As concerns this clonotype: At one of its ends the junction is not consistent with the germline gene, which may arise from a read error. The chain employs TRBV20-1 and TRBJ2-7; a weak D match, TRBD1 (7 bases). There are 15 residues in the CDR3. CDR1 and CDR2 from the germline V gene are DFQATT and SNEGSKA (reference sequence). CDR3 nucleotide sequence: TGCAGTGCACCGCTAGGCGGGACAGACTCCTACGAGCAGTGCTTC. Translated, it gives CSAPLGGTDSYEQCF.

The sample holds a few counts of this clonotype. This chain links TRBV7-2 with TRBJ2-5, with TRBD2 matching over 8 bases. Germline CDR1 SGHTA, CDR2 FQGNSA. This CDR3 spans 15 amino acids. V shed 7 bases, J shed 3 bases, and the junction held 10 bases outside the gene matches. CDR3 amino acids: CASTLAPGGEETQYF. The CDR3 nucleotides are TGTGCCAGCACCCTCGCCCCGGGGGGGGAAGAGACCCAGTACTTC.

This clonotype was seen at least ten times. This sequence joins TRBV5-1 and TRBJ2-7, with D possibly called TRBD1 or TRBD2 (5 bases each). V lost 1 base, J lost 6 bases, and 20 bases lay in between. This CDR3 is built from 16 residues. Germline CDR1 is SGHRS and CDR2 is YFSETQ. Here the CDR3 reads CASSLLSGPRTIEQYF. CDR3 bases: TGCGCCAGCAGCTTGCTTTCGGGACCCCGTACCATCGAGCAGTACTTC.

The chain is built from TRBV24-1 and TRBJ2-1, with TRBD2 identical over 8 bases. The CDR3 extends over 16 amino acids. V dropped 6 bases and J dropped 6; count of bases not matched to a gene: 12. CDR1 KGHDR and CDR2 SFDVKD come from the germline V gene. The CDR3 sequence: CATSKAGEGIFNEQFF. The CDR3, as DNA: TGTGCCACCAGTAAAGCGGGAGAGGGAATTTTCAATGAGCAGTTCTTC.

This chain joins TRBV6-2 or TRBV6-3 and TRBJ2-7; a possible D gene is TRBD2 (6 bases). Germline values: CDR1 MNHEY, CDR2 SVGEGT. V gave up 10 bases and J gave up 0 bases, with 16 bases separating them. The length of the CDR3 is 14 residues. The CDR3, as DNA: TGTGCCACCACGAGGGACTCTAGCTCCTACGAGCAGTACTTC. The encoded protein is CATTRDSSSYEQYF.

J is TRBJ2-7 and V is TRBV5-4; tentatively, D is TRBD1 or TRBD2 (5 bases each). This CDR3 is 14 amino acids long. Per the germline V gene, CDR1 is SGHNT and CDR2 is YYREEE (reference sequence). V dropped 3 bases and J dropped 3 bases, with 13 bases sitting between them. The CDR3 DNA is TGTGCCAGCAGCTCGGGACCGCCTCTCTACGAGCAGTACTTC. This translates into CASSSGPPLYEQYF.

This clonotype appeared many times. The genes are TRBV3-1 and TRBJ1-1; 8 bases agree with TRBD1. CDR3 length: 14 residues. V dropped 6 bases and J dropped 3; count of bases not matched to a gene: 6. From germline, CDR1 is LGHDT and CDR2 YNNKEL (reference sequence). DNA of the CDR3: TGTGCCAGCAGGCCCGGACAGGGCTACACTGAAGCTTTCTTT. Amino acid sequence: CASRPGQGYTEAFF.

Only a few counts were recorded for this clonotype. V gene TRBV11-2 combines with J gene TRBJ2-1, with TRBD2 matching over 14 bases. Germline V gene sequence: CDR1 SGHAT, CDR2 FQNNGV. This CDR3 contains 16 residues. With V trimmed by 5 bases and J by 7 bases, 7 bases remained unmatched. The CDR3 is CASSPPGTSGGNEQFF. CDR3 sequence (DNA): TGTGCCAGCAGCCCCCCGGGGACTAGCGGGGGTAATGAGCAGTTCTTC.

This clonotype was seen more than once but under ten times. The chain uses TRBV29-1 and TRBJ2-7, with unresolved D. Between the trimmed V and J ends, which lost 5 bases and 0 bases, there was a span of 8 bases. The germline V gene encodes CDR1 SQVTM and CDR2 ANQGSEA. The CDR3 is 12 amino acids. The DNA for the CDR3 is TGCAGCGTTATCATGAACTCCTACGAGCAGTACTTC. This sequence encodes CSVIMNSYEQYF.

This clonotype was seen more than once but under ten times. The genes are TRBV18 and TRBJ2-6; D may be TRBD1 (5 bases). V lost 3 bases and J 0 bases, leaving 12 bases between the germline ends. Per germline, CDR1 KGHSH and CDR2 LQKENI. This CDR3 is built from 17 residues. The CDR3 nucleotides are TGTGCCAGCTCACCCCTAGGGGCCGCCTCTGGGGCCAACGTCCTGACTTTC. Amino acid sequence: CASSPLGAASGANVLTF.

This clonotype showed up just a few times. This rearrangement joins TRBV29-1 to TRBJ2-2, with TRBD2 matching 10 bases. The CDR3 has 15 amino acids. Germline V gives CDR1 SQVTM, CDR2 ANQGSEA. V lost 6 bases, J lost 2 bases, and 6 bases stayed unmatched. CDR3 sequence reads: CSVVGLAANTGELFF. Here the CDR3 DNA reads TGCAGCGTCGTAGGACTAGCGGCTAACACCGGGGAGCTGTTTTTT.

The genes are TRBV4-2 and TRBJ2-7; 7 bases line up with TRBD1. CDR1 and CDR2 (germline): LGHNA, YNFKEQ. V was pared by 7 bases and J by 3 bases, with 9 bases of the junction left unmatched. This CDR3 spans 14 amino acids. The CDR3 protein is CASTRDRGRYEQYF. The CDR3 DNA reads as TGTGCCAGCACCCGGGACAGAGGGCGCTACGAGCAGTACTTC.

This clonotype has a count of ten or more. The V call is TRBV4-3, the J call TRBJ1-5, with a weak D call TRBD1 (6 bases). The V and J ends lost 0 bases and 4 bases respectively, with 16 bases between them. The CDR3 totals 17 residues. The germline V gene encodes CDR1 LGHNA and CDR2 YSLEER. CDR3 nucleotides: TGCGCCAGCAGCCAAGATCGGCAAGGGACACCTAATCAGCCCCAGCATTTT. It specifies CASSQDRQGTPNQPQHF.

This clonotype was seen a handful of times. The chain combines TRBV2 with TRBJ2-3; 8 bases line up with TRBD1. The V gene's germline CDR1 is SNHLY and CDR2 FYNNEI. The ends lost 6 bases at V and 0 bases at J; junction bases unmatched: 8. There are 16 residues in the CDR3. CDR3 sequence (DNA): TGTGCCAGCAGCTCAGCAGGGGGCGGTAGCACAGATACGCAGTATTTT. Protein sequence: CASSSAGGGSTDTQYF.

The chain has TRBV20-1 and TRBJ2-7; D is perhaps TRBD2 (5 bases). Per the germline V gene, CDR1 is DFQATT and CDR2 is SNEGSKA (reference sequence). Trimming stripped 3 bases from V and 1 base from J, with 25 bases between. The CDR3 sequence is 18 residues long. The CDR3: CSASMGGSLLGPSYEQYF. The CDR3 DNA is TGCAGTGCTAGCATGGGCGGGTCCCTACTGGGCCCTTCCTACGAGCAGTACTTC.

This clonotype was seen a few times. The rearrangement links TRBV12-3 or TRBV12-4 to TRBJ2-3, with 14 bases lining up with TRBD2. V lost 3 bases and J lost 5; bases outside the gene matches: 16. This CDR3 spans 20 amino acids. CDR3 sequence: CASSFPARLAGGLDGDTQYF. CDR3 coding DNA: TGTGCCAGCAGTTTCCCCGCGAGACTAGCGGGGGGGCTAGATGGAGATACGCAGTATTTT.

This clonotype came up a few times. This CDR3 is CSAREEKSAFF. DNA for the CDR3: TGCAGTGCTAGAGAGGAAAAGTCCGCTTTCTTT. The chain recombines TRBV20-1 with TRBJ1-1; D gene unclear. Germline V gene lookup returns CDR1 DFQATT and CDR2 SNEGSKA (reference sequence). The V end was cut by 0 bases, the J end by 11 bases, with 10 bases between. CDR3 length equals 11 residues.

The rearrangement links TRBV20-1 to TRBJ1-4; 8 bases are a match to TRBD1. With 3 bases clipped from V and 5 bases from J, the junction kept 5 bases outside the gene matches. This CDR3 has 14 residues. CDR1 is DFQATT, CDR2 SNEGSKA, per germline (reference sequence). Here the CDR3 DNA reads TGCAGTGCTAGGAGACAGGGGACAAATGAAAAACTGTTTTTT. This encodes CSARRQGTNEKLFF.

The chain couples TRBV5-1 to TRBJ1-6; D call uncertain. V lost 1 base to trimming and J lost 7 bases, with 12 bases between them. The germline gives CDR1 SGHRS, CDR2 YFSETQ. The CDR3 is 15 amino acids. DNA of the CDR3: TGCGCCAGCAGCTTGTCCAAGGGAGAGAATTCACCCCTCCACTTT. This gives the protein CASSLSKGENSPLHF.

The gene calls are TRBV3-1 and TRBJ2-5; 9 nucleotides agree with TRBD2. V lost 10 bases to trimming and J lost 3 bases; unmatched junction nucleotides: 18. Germline V gene data show CDR1 as LGHDT and CDR2 as YNNKEL (reference sequence). The CDR3 contains 17 residues. The CDR3 reads CATCQPRETSGEETQYF. CDR3 sequence (DNA): TGTGCCACCTGCCAACCCCGTGAGACTAGCGGTGAAGAGACCCAGTACTTC.

This clonotype has a count of ten or more. The V and J genes are TRBV6-6 and TRBJ2-7; D is ambiguous. Trimming took off 2 bases at V and 2 bases at J, with 7 bases between the two ends. The germline V gene encodes CDR1 MNHNY and CDR2 SVGAGI (reference sequence). The length of the CDR3 is 13 residues. This chain's CDR3 is CASSYTRAYEQYF. The CDR3 region has the DNA TGTGCCAGCAGTTACACCCGAGCCTACGAGCAGTACTTC.